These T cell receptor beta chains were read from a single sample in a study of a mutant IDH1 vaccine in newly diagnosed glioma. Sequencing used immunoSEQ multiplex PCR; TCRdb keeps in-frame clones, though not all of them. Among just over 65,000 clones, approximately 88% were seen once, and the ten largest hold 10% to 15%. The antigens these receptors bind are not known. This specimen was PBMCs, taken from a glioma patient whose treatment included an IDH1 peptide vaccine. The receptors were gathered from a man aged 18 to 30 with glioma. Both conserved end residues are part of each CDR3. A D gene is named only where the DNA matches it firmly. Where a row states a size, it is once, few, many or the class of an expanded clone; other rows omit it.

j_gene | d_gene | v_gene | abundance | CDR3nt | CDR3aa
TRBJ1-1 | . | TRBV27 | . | TGTGCCAGCAGTTTCGGTTTCAGGGTGGCTGAAGCTTTCTTT | CASSFGFRVAEAFF
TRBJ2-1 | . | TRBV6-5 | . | TGTGCCAGCAGGCCAGGAATATCTGGGGCCAATGAGCAGTTCTTC | CASRPGISGANEQFF
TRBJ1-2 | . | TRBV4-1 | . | TGCGCCAGCAGCCTCCTCAGGGGAGGGGACTATGGCTACACCTTC | CASSLLRGGDYGYTF
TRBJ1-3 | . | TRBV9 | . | TGTGCCAGCAGCGTAGACGAACCTAGCTCTGGAAACACCATATATTTT | CASSVDEPSSGNTIYF
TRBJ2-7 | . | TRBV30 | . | TGTGCCTGGAAGACAGGTATCGAGCAGTACTTC | CAWKTGIEQYF
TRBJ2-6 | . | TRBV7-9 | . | TGTGCCAGCAGCTTTCGTGGGGTCGGGATCTCTGGGGCCAACGTCCTGACTTTC | CASSFRGVGISGANVLTF
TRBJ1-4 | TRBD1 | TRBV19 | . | TGTGCCAGTAGTATGCAGGGACAGTTTAATGAAAAACTGTTTTTT | CASSMQGQFNEKLFF
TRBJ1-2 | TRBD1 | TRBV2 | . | TGTGCCAGCAGGGAGATGGGACAGGGTGGCTACACCTTC | CASREMGQGGYTF
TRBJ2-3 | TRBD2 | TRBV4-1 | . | TGCGCCAGCAGCCAAGCAGGGCAGGGTGCACTAGCGGGATATTCAGCAGATACGCAGTATTTT | CASSQAGQGALAGYSADTQYF
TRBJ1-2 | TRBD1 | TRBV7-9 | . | TGTGCCAGCAGCTTTCAGGGGGACTATGGCTACACCTTC | CASSFQGDYGYTF
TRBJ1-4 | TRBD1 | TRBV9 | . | TGTGCCAGCAGCACAGGGGGCAGAAAAGAAAAACTGTTTTTT | CASSTGGRKEKLFF
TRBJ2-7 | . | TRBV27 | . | TGTGCCAGCAGCTCTGTGGGGGGCGGCCCCTACGAGCAGTACTTC | CASSSVGGGPYEQYF
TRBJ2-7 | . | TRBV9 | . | TGTGCCAGCAGCACCTCGGACAGCTCCTACGAGCAGTACTTC | CASSTSDSSYEQYF
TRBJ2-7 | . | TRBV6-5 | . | TGTGCCAGCAGGCCGACCGGGCTAACCTACGAGCAGTACTTC | CASRPTGLTYEQYF
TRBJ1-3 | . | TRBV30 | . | TGTGCCTGGAGTGTACCTGGAAGCTCTGGAAACACCATATATTTT | CAWSVPGSSGNTIYF
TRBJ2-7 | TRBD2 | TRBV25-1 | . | TGTGCCAGCCGACTAGCGGGAGGGCCCGAGCAGTACTTC | CASRLAGGPEQYF
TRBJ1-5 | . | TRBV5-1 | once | TGCGCCAGCCGAACAGGGTTCGGGAGCAATCAGCCCCAGCATTTT | CASRTGFGSNQPQHF
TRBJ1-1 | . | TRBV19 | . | TGTGCCAGCAGGAATACAGGTTTAAACACTGAAGCTTTCTTT | CASRNTGLNTEAFF
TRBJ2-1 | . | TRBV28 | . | TGTGCCAGCAGTTTAGATCCTAAAAAGGGCTCCTACAATGAGCAGTTCTTC | CASSLDPKKGSYNEQFF
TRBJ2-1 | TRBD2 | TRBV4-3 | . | TGCGCCAGCAGCCAAGATTCAGTGGCTAGCGGACGGTACAATGAGCAGTTCTTC | CASSQDSVASGRYNEQFF
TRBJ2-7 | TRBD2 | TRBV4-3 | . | TGCGCCAGCAGCCAAGAAGGACCGGGACTAGCGGGATTAAGCGAGCAGTACTTC | CASSQEGPGLAGLSEQYF
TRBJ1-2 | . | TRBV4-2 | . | TGTGCCAGCAGCTCAGGGAGGGCCTATGGCTACACCTTC | CASSSGRAYGYTF
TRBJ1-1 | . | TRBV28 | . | TGTGCCAGCAAGCCCTATCCGGGGCAGATGAACACTGAAGCTTTCTTT | CASKPYPGQMNTEAFF
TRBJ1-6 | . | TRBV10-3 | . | TGTGCCATCAGTGAGTGGAGGGCCCAGGGTAATTCACCCCTCCACTTT | CAISEWRAQGNSPLHF
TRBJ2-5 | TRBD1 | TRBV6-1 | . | TGTGCCAGCAGTGTTACAGGGGGGCGGGAGACCCAGTACTTC | CASSVTGGRETQYF
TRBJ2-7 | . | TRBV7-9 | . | TGTGCCAGCAGCCCATCCGGGCCCCTGGGCGAGCAGTACTTC | CASSPSGPLGEQYF
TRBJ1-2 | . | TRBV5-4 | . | TGTGCCAGCAGCTTGGAAAGAGGGGGCTATGGCTACACCTTC | CASSLERGGYGYTF
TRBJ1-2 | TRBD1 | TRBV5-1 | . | TGCGCCAGCAGCCCAAATCAGGGGGCTGGTGGCTACACCTTC | CASSPNQGAGGYTF
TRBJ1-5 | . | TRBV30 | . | TGTGCCTGGGACCTCGGAGGTAGCAATCAGCCCCAGCATTTT | CAWDLGGSNQPQHF
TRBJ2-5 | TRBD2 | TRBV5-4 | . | TGTGCCAGCAGCGCCCACACGCTAGCGGGAGGAGTAGAGACCCAGTACTTC | CASSAHTLAGGVETQYF
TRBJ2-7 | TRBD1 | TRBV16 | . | TGTGCCAGCAGTCGACAGGGGGCAACCTACGAGCAGTACTTC | CASSRQGATYEQYF